Listed here are 4 T cell receptor beta chains from one sample, sequenced in a study of CDR3 diversity in severe acne (dated by TCRdb to the late 2010s). Libraries were built with PCR. Sequencing was carried out with an Illumina HiSeq 2000. TCRdb trimmed the raw reads at Q25, called clones with MiXCR and kept productive beta chains. Duplicate CDR3 protein sequences are folded into a single record with the most common DNA and genes. The sample table lists more than 70,000 distinct CDR3 sequences, under 55% of them with a count of one. The ten largest clones add up to approximately 10% of the sample. The sample was blood. These receptors originate from a male donor with severe acne vulgaris.

This clonotype was observed a few times. The chain combines TRBV28 with TRBJ2-7; tentatively, D is TRBD2 (6 bases). CDR1 MDHEN and CDR2 SYDVKM come from the germline V gene. This CDR3 has 15 amino acids. V gave up 6 bases and J gave up 5 bases, with 20 bases separating them. The CDR3 region has the DNA TGTGCCAGCAGCCCCCTCGAAGGAGGGAACAACGAGCAGTACTTC. This translates into CASSPLEGGNNEQYF.

This clonotype is labeled as medium-sized. This chain uses TRBV29-1 with TRBJ1-1, with 8 nucleotides matching TRBD1. J gave up 6 bases and V 7 bases, and 10 bases lay outside the gene matches. CDR3 length: 13 residues. The germline CDR1 and CDR2 sequences are SQVTM and ANQGSEA. The CDR3 protein is CSGGQGTNAEAFF. Here the CDR3 DNA reads TGCAGCGGTGGACAGGGAACGAATGCTGAAGCTTTCTTT.

Comment on this clonotype: This CDR3 fails to terminate in the conserved phenylalanine or tryptophan, so it likely reflects a read error. This chain connects TRBV7-9 to TRBJ2-5; 9 bases are shared with TRBD1. Germline CDR1 SEHNR, CDR2 FQNEAQ (reference sequence). The junction had 5 bases not matched to a gene; V was cut back by 2 bases and J by 4 bases. The CDR3 has 15 amino acids. The CDR3: CASSLRPTGGETQYI. For the CDR3, the DNA is TGTGCCAGCAGCTTACGTCCGACAGGGGGAGAGACCCAGTACATC.

Comment on this clonotype: A read error may account for a junction end that differs from germline. V and J are TRBV5-4 and TRBJ2-4; 9 nucleotides line up with TRBD1. The CDR3 spans 13 residues. CDR1 SGHNT and CDR2 YYREEE come from the germline V gene (reference sequence). The CDR3 loop reads CASQIRGGQGHSF. The CDR3 DNA reads as TGTGCCAGCCAGATTAGGGGCGGACAGGGGCATTCTTTC. Using reference TRBV5-4 and TRBJ2-4 for the parts outside the CDR3, the full variable domain is ETGVTQSPTHLIKTRGQQVTLRCSSQSGHNTVSWYQQALGQGPQFIFQYYREEENGRGNFPPRFSGLQFPNYSSELNVNALELDDSALYLCASQIRGGQGHSFGAGTRLSVL.